These 23 T cell receptor beta chains were all obtained from the same sample, sequenced in a study. TCRdb reprocessed the RT-PCR reads via MiXCR and lists one record per CDR3 protein. Among 550,000 to 750,000 distinct CDR3 sequences listed, 12% to 15% were seen once. The sequenced material came from memory CD4+ T cells from blood. These receptors all stem from a female donor in good health, serving as a healthy control.

This rearrangement joins TRBV20-1 to TRBJ2-5, with 11 bases that match TRBD2. This CDR3 contains 17 residues. Unmatched junction bases numbered 13, after V lost 0 bases and J lost 7 bases. Germline assignment: CDR1 DFQATT and CDR2 SNEGSKA (reference sequence). The CDR3 region is CSARDHTSGRSGGTQYF. The CDR3 DNA is TGCAGTGCTAGAGATCATACTAGCGGGAGATCCGGGGGGACCCAGTACTTC.

This clonotype was picked up a small number of times. V gene TRBV5-1 combines with J gene TRBJ1-1; 9 bases agree with TRBD1. Germline-derived CDR1 and CDR2 are SGHRS and YFSETQ. V shed 4 bases, J shed 6 bases, and the junction held 10 bases outside the gene matches. The CDR3 loop spans 15 amino acids. DNA of the CDR3: TGCGCCAGCAGCGCGAAACAGGGGGCGACCGCTGAAGCTTTCTTT. It translates to CASSAKQGATAEAFF.

J is TRBJ2-1 and V is TRBV29-1; 7 nucleotides match TRBD2. V shed 5 bases and J 0 bases; nucleotides not matched to a gene: 4. This CDR3 comprises 14 residues. CDR1 SQVTM and CDR2 ANQGSEA come from the germline V gene. The CDR3 sequence is CSVFGGGSYNEQFF. The CDR3 bases are TGCAGCGTTTTTGGCGGGGGCTCCTACAATGAGCAGTTCTTC.

This clonotype was detected many times. One junction end does not reproduce the germline sequence, and a read error may be involved. V usage is TRBV12-3 or TRBV12-4 and J usage is TRBJ1-1; 9 bases map to TRBD1. CDR3 length: 14 residues. The CDR3 DNA sequence: TGCGCCAGCAGCTTGACAGGGGGAAACACTGAAGCTTTCTTT. This encodes CASSLTGGNTEAFF.

The table lists this clonotype with a few counts. The rearrangement joins TRBV27 to TRBJ1-5, with 10 bases aligning to TRBD1. This CDR3 has 15 residues. After removal of 5 bases from V and 7 bases from J, the junction contained 8 bases not matched to a gene. CDR1 MNHEY and CDR2 SMNVEV come from the germline V gene (reference sequence). The CDR3 sequence: CASSPRQGALQPQHF. The DNA for the CDR3 is TGTGCCAGCAGTCCCCGACAGGGGGCCTTGCAGCCCCAGCATTTT.

The V gene is TRBV7-3, the J gene TRBJ2-7; unclear D gene. Trimming removed 1 base from V and 5 bases from J, with 9 bases in between. The CDR3 covers 13 residues. Germline lookup yields CDR1 SGHTA and CDR2 FQGTGA. The CDR3: CASSLNPSNEQYF. CDR3 coding DNA: TGTGCCAGCAGCTTAAACCCCTCGAACGAGCAGTACTTC.

This clonotype was counted a few times. The rearrangement uses TRBV20-1 and TRBJ1-1; D gene ambiguous. The CDR3 covers 13 residues. V lost 2 bases to trimming and J lost 1 base, with 8 bases between them. CDR1 and CDR2 (germline): DFQATT, SNEGSKA (reference sequence). The DNA for the CDR3 is TGCAGTGCTAGATCTCCGGGGAACACTGAAGCTTTCTTT. This encodes CSARSPGNTEAFF.

The chain employs TRBV3-1 and TRBJ1-5; the D gene is possibly TRBD1 (5 bases). V lost 4 bases and J 5 bases, leaving 12 bases between the germline ends. The CDR3 runs 14 residues. Per germline, CDR1 LGHDT and CDR2 YNNKEL (reference sequence). The CDR3 loop is CASSLRQQDQPQHF. CDR3 DNA: TGTGCCAGCAGCCTTCGACAGCAGGATCAGCCCCAGCATTTT.

The chain joins TRBV29-1 to TRBJ2-1, with D perhaps being TRBD1 or TRBD2 (6 bases each). The CDR3 runs 15 residues. Germline V CDR1 and CDR2: SQVTM, ANQGSEA. V lost 6 bases to trimming and J lost 4 bases, with 19 bases between them. CDR3 bases: TGCAGCGTCCCGAGGGGGGTCGGTGTGTACAATGAGCAGTTCTTC. Translated: CSVPRGVGVYNEQFF.

The gene calls are TRBV10-3 and TRBJ1-1; D remains ambiguous. Trimming shortened V by 0 bases and J by 0 bases, and 17 bases separated the two germline ends. The germline V gene encodes CDR1 ENHRY and CDR2 SYGVKD. The CDR3 contains 18 residues. This CDR3 reads CAISESGRDGRMNTEAFF. The CDR3 region has the DNA TGTGCCATCAGTGAGTCGGGAAGGGATGGGAGGATGAACACTGAAGCTTTCTTT.

The V call is TRBV7-9, the J call TRBJ2-7, with 11 positions matching TRBD1. The CDR3 covers 14 residues. Per germline, CDR1 SEHNR and CDR2 FQNEAQ (reference sequence). V was clipped by 4 bases and J by 7 bases; unmatched bases: 6. The CDR3 nucleotides read TGTGCCAGCAGCTCGGGACAGGGGGGAGAAGAGCAGTACTTC. Protein sequence: CASSSGQGGEEQYF.

This clonotype came up many times. The V call is TRBV7-2, the J call TRBJ1-5; weak D call: TRBD1 (6 bases). Germline CDR1 SGHTA, CDR2 FQGNSA. V shed 1 base and J shed 6 bases, with 13 bases lying between them. This CDR3 is 15 amino acids long. The CDR3 here is CASSLDRDTIQPQHF. CDR3 coding DNA: TGTGCCAGCAGCTTAGACAGGGATACGATTCAGCCCCAGCATTTT.

In this sample, this clonotype turned up many times. The genes are TRBV12-3 or TRBV12-4 and TRBJ2-3; D is ambiguous. The CDR3 length is 11 residues. Trimming cost V 3 bases and J 7 bases, with 5 bases left between them. Here the CDR3 DNA reads TGTGCCAGCAGTTTTGGCAATACGCAGTATTTT. It is translated as CASSFGNTQYF.

The chain uses TRBV20-1 and TRBJ2-7, with D possibly TRBD2 on 6 matching bases. CDR1 and CDR2 (germline): DFQATT, SNEGSKA (reference sequence). This CDR3 contains 15 residues. Between the trimmed V and J ends, which lost 0 bases and 9 bases, there was a span of 21 bases. The CDR3 bases are TGCAGTGCTAGAGATGGGCGGGACGGATCCCTAGGGCAGTACTTC. Its translation is CSARDGRDGSLGQYF.

The chain combines TRBV20-1 with TRBJ2-6; D is tentatively TRBD1 or TRBD2 (6 bases each). The germline V and J ends were trimmed by 6 bases and 4 bases, with 16 bases remaining between them. The germline gives CDR1 DFQATT, CDR2 SNEGSKA (reference sequence). The CDR3 consists of 15 residues. CDR3 residues: CSARGPGRGANVLTF. CDR3 in DNA: TGCAGTGCCAGGGGACCAGGGAGGGGGGCCAACGTCCTGACTTTC.

This clonotype was seen more than once but under ten times. The J gene is TRBJ2-7, the V gene TRBV6-2 or TRBV6-3; possible D gene TRBD2, 6 bases. CDR1 and CDR2 from the germline V gene are MNHEY and SVGEGT. The CDR3 length is 14 residues. Trimming took off 2 bases at V and 3 bases at J, with 11 bases between the two ends. The CDR3 sequence is CASSYMQGGYEQYF. CDR3 DNA: TGTGCCAGCAGTTACATGCAGGGAGGCTACGAGCAGTACTTC.

This clonotype was found many times. This chain connects TRBV10-3 to TRBJ2-7; 9 nucleotides match TRBD2. The junction had 5 bases not matched to a gene; V was cut back by 6 bases and J by 2 bases. The CDR3 spans 14 residues. Germline-derived CDR1 and CDR2 are ENHRY and SYGVKD. CDR3 residues: CAIRAASGTYEQYF. DNA of the CDR3: TGTGCCATCAGGGCTGCTAGCGGGACCTACGAGCAGTACTTC.

A few counts support this clonotype. The CDR3 here is CASSPIYNEQFF. CDR3 coding DNA: TGTGCCAGCAGTCCCATCTACAATGAGCAGTTCTTC. This chain links TRBV12-3 or TRBV12-4 with TRBJ2-1; no reliable D call. V lost 5 bases, J lost 3 bases, and 5 bases lay in between. This CDR3 has 12 amino acids.

This clonotype was counted only a few times. The gene calls are TRBV28 and TRBJ2-3; D is undetermined. The V end was cut by 3 bases, the J end by 6 bases, with 10 bases between. This CDR3 spans 13 amino acids. The germline CDR1 and CDR2 sequences are MDHEN and SYDVKM. The CDR3 sequence is CASSFYNLDTQYF. The CDR3 DNA sequence: TGTGCCAGCAGTTTTTACAACTTGGATACGCAGTATTTT.

This clonotype was recorded many times. The rearrangement joins TRBV7-2 to TRBJ2-1; 7 nucleotides match TRBD1. Germline V gene lookup returns CDR1 SGHTA and CDR2 FQGNSA. There are 13 residues in the CDR3. The V gene end was trimmed by 4 bases and the J gene end by 5 bases; junction bases not matched to a gene: 2. As DNA, the CDR3 is TGTGCCAGCAGCTCCGGGACAGACAATGAGCAGTTCTTC. This translates into CASSSGTDNEQFF.

A few counts support this clonotype. The chain has TRBV6-5 and TRBJ2-1, with TRBD2 identical over 8 bases. Trimming took 3 bases from V and 0 from J; bases not matched to a gene: 1. Germline CDR1 reads MNHEY; CDR2 reads SVGAGI. The CDR3 is 15 amino acids. The CDR3 DNA is TGTGCCAGCAGTTATAGCGGGAACTCCTACAATGAGCAGTTCTTC. Its translation: CASSYSGNSYNEQFF.

This clonotype was seen a handful of times. The chain carries TRBV5-1 and TRBJ1-1; D unclear. This CDR3 comprises 16 residues. V was cut by 4 bases and J by 0 bases, with 16 bases left in between. In germline, CDR1 is SGHRS, CDR2 YFSETQ. CDR3 in amino acids: CASSPTLAQMNTEAFF. In DNA, the CDR3 is TGCGCCAGCAGCCCAACGTTGGCACAGATGAACACTGAAGCTTTCTTT.

This rearrangement joins TRBV6-2 or TRBV6-3 to TRBJ1-3, with 7 positions matching TRBD1. The CDR3 extends over 15 amino acids. Germline-derived CDR1 and CDR2 are MNHEY and SVGEGT. The V and J ends lost 7 bases and 3 bases, in that order; junction bases with no gene match: 9. The CDR3 is CASKTQGVDGNTIYF. CDR3 in DNA: TGTGCCAGCAAGACGCAGGGGGTAGATGGAAACACCATATATTTT.